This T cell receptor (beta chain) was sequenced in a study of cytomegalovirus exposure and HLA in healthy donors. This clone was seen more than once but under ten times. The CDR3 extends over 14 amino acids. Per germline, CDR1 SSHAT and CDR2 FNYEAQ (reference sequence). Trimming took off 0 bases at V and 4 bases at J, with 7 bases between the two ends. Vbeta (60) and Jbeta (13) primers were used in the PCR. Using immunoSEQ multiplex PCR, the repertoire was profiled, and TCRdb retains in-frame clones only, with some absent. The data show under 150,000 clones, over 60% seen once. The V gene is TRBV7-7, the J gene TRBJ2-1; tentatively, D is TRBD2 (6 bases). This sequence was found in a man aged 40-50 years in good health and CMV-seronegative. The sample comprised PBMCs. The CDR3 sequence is CASSLAGGYNEQFF. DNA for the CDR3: TGTGCCAGCAGCTTAGCCGGGGGATACAATGAGCAGTTCTTC.